This is a list of T cell receptor beta chains from one sample in a study of CD4 T cells in relation to SARS-CoV-2 and coronaviruses. Only in-frame clones appear in the TCRdb table, and some are missing; sequencing was by immunoSEQ multiplex PCR. The repertoire holds around 31,000 clones, with more than 60% as singletons. Their target antigens are unknown. Sequencing was done on a sample of memory CD4+ T cells from PBMCs, cultured in vitro. Every receptor here comes from an adult with COVID-19. CDR3s include the opening cysteine and the closing phenylalanine or tryptophan. Only some rows state a clone size, as once, few, many or a class for expanded clones.

abundance	j_gene	v_gene	len	CDR3aa
NA	TRBJ1-6	TRBV6-5	16	CASSYSPGGHNSPLHF
NA	TRBJ1-1	TRBV29-1	13	CSVQGPGGTEAFF
NA	TRBJ2-3	TRBV7-8	15	CASTNPGTSTDTQYF
NA	TRBJ1-3	TRBV6-1	17	CASSVVSFGTAGNTIYF
NA	TRBJ2-5	TRBV11-2	15	CASKSTSGRGETQYF
NA	TRBJ2-6	TRBV10-3	16	CAISEGLSSGANVLTF
NA	TRBJ2-7	TRBV11-1	13	CASSLETAYEQYF
once	TRBJ2-3	TRBV7-2	14	CASSKQGITDTQYF
NA	TRBJ2-2	TRBV4-1	14	CASSQAGWAGELFF
NA	TRBJ2-7	TRBV9	14	CASSVSGRKDEQYF
NA	TRBJ2-1	TRBV6-5	13	CASSYSNGGSKIF
once	TRBJ2-7	TRBV5-1	16	CASSLDGLRSSYEQYF
few	TRBJ2-2	TRBV9	14	CASSQAVNTGELFF
NA	TRBJ2-3	TRBV13	14	CASMGSDSALTQYF
NA	TRBJ2-5	TRBV6-5	15	CASSRATWGEETQYF
NA	TRBJ2-3	TRBV5-1	16	CASSYGLAGGSDTQYF
NA	TRBJ1-4	TRBV7-9	15	CASSSTGTGEEKLFF
NA	TRBJ2-2	TRBV24-1	13	CATSNRGSGELFF
NA	TRBJ2-1	TRBV28	15	CASSLLAGGLNEQFF
NA	TRBJ2-3	TRBV9	13	CASSASTSDTQYF
NA	TRBJ2-1	TRBV28	11	CASSSDNEQFF
NA	TRBJ2-7	TRBV29-1	12	CSVQTASYEQYF
NA	TRBJ2-5	TRBV12-5	14	CASGSGIAVETQYF
NA	TRBJ2-1	TRBV2	17	CASSVEGQRAAYNEQFF
NA	TRBJ2-1	TRBV28	16	CASSVPLYRSNNEQFF
few	TRBJ1-5	TRBV2	15	CASSETRVGNQPQHF
NA	TRBJ2-3	TRBV28	17	CASRREQGGGVTDTQYF
NA	TRBJ2-7	TRBV7-9	14	CASSSGTSGTEQYF
NA	TRBJ2-1	TRBV3-1/TRBV3-2	15	CASSHRDRGNNEQFF
once	TRBJ2-3	TRBV11-1	15	CASSPGHSEIHTQYF
NA	TRBJ2-1	TRBV7-3	14	CASSDDGSYNEQFF
NA	TRBJ1-6	TRBV11-1	14	CASSSFGQNSPLHF
NA	TRBJ1-6	TRBV19	14	CASTPQARGAPLHF
NA	TRBJ2-4	TRBV15	15	CATSRGDFAKNIQYF
NA	TRBJ2-3	TRBV5-3	18	CARSLAPRTSGRTDTQYF
once	TRBJ2-3	TRBV18	16	CASSPMDTDFTDTQYF
NA	TRBJ1-5	TRBV28	14	CASSDRSYNQPQHF